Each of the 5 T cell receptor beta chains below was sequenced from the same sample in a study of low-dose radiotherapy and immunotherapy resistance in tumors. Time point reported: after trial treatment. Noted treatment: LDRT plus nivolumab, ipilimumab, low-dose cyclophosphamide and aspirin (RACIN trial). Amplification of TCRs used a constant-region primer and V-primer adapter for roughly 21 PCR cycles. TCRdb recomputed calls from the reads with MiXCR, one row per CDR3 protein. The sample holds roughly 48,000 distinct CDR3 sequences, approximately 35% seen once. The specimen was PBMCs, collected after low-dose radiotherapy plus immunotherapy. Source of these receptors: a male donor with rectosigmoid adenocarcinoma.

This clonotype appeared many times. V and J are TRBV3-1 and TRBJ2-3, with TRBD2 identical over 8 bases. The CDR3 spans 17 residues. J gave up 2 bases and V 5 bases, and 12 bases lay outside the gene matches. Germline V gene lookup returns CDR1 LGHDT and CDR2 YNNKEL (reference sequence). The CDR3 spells CASSKGPTSGPTDTQYF. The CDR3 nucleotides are TGTGCCAGCAGCAAGGGCCCAACTAGCGGTCCCACAGATACGCAGTATTTT.

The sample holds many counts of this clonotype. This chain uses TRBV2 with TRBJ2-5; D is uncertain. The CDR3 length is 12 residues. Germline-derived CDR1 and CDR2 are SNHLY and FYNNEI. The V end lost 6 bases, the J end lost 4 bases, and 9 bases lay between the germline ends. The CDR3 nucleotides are TGTGCCAGCAGACGCGCGTTAGAGACCCAGTACTTC. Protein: CASRRALETQYF.

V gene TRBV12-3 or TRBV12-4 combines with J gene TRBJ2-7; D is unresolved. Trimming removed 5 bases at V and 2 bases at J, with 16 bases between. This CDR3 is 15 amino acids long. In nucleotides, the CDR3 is TGTGCCAGCAGTCTCGTGTATCGGCGCACCTACGAGCAGTACTTC. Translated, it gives CASSLVYRRTYEQYF.

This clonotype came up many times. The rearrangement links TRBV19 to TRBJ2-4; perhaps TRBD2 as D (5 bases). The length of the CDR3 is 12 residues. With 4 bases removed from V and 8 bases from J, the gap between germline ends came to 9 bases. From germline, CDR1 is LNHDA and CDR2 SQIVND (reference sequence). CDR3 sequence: CASSTGFDIQYF. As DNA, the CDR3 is TGTGCCAGTAGTACGGGGTTCGACATTCAGTACTTC.

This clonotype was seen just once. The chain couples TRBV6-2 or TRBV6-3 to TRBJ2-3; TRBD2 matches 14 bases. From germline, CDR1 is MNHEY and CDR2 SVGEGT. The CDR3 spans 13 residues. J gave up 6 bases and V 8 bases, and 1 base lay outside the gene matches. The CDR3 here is CASRTSGRDTQYF. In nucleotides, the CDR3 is TGTGCCAGCCGGACTAGCGGGAGGGATACGCAGTATTTT.